These 14 T cell receptor beta chains originate from one sample sequenced in a study of cytomegalovirus exposure and HLA in healthy donors. Use of 60 Vbeta and 13 Jbeta primers characterized the PCR. The data were produced by immunoSEQ multiplex PCR, yet TCRdb's version contains in-frame clones alone and is incomplete. The sample has approximately 74,000 clones, 80% to 90% seen once; the top ten hold just under 3%. What was sequenced was PBMCs. These receptor sequences come from a woman aged 30 to 39 in good health and CMV-seronegative.

The V call is TRBV6-6, the J call TRBJ2-7; 7 bases line up with TRBD1. V dropped 5 bases and J dropped 3; count of bases not matched to a gene: 7. The germline gives CDR1 MNHNY, CDR2 SVGAGI (reference sequence). The CDR3 has 14 amino acids. In DNA form, the CDR3 reads TGTGCCAGCAGTATACAGGGGATTAACTACGAGCAGTACTTC. Translating gives CASSIQGINYEQYF.

The chain employs TRBV28 and TRBJ1-4; D perhaps matches TRBD1 (6 bases). Germline CDR1 reads MDHEN; CDR2 reads SYDVKM. V lost 9 bases and J 8 bases, leaving 19 bases between the germline ends. The CDR3 spans 14 residues. The CDR3 bases are TGTGCCAGTCGGTTTAGGACAGCGAACGAAAAACTGTTTTTT. Its protein product is CASRFRTANEKLFF.

This chain uses TRBV14 with TRBJ1-1; perhaps TRBD1 as D (6 bases). The CDR3 consists of 16 residues. CDR1 is SGHDN, CDR2 FVKESK, per germline. V gave up 4 bases and J gave up 0 bases, with 15 bases separating them. The chain's CDR3 is CASSPDSTGLNTEAFF. CDR3 coding DNA: TGTGCCAGCAGCCCCGACTCTACAGGGTTGAACACTGAAGCTTTCTTT.

The V gene is TRBV27, the J gene TRBJ1-5; TRBD1 agrees at 7 bases. The CDR3 totals 17 residues. The trim removed 5 bases at V and 6 bases at J, leaving 16 bases unmatched. The germline V gene encodes CDR1 MNHEY and CDR2 SMNVEV (reference sequence). In DNA form, the CDR3 reads TGTGCCAGCAGTCCCAAAGATACAGGGGTAGAGGCTCAGCCCCAGCATTTT. Its translation: CASSPKDTGVEAQPQHF.

This clone was counted only a few times. The chain is built from TRBV18 and TRBJ2-3; maybe TRBD2 (5 bases). This CDR3 has 15 amino acids. Trimming stripped 2 bases from V and 0 bases from J, with 9 bases between. Germline-derived CDR1 and CDR2 are KGHSH and LQKENI. CDR3 DNA: TGTGCCAGCTCACCAGACTATACTAGCACAGATACGCAGTATTTT. Translated, it gives CASSPDYTSTDTQYF. The whole variable domain, remainder taken from reference TRBV18 and TRBJ2-3, is NAGVMQNPRHLVRRRGQEARLRCSPMKGHSHVYWYRQLPEEGLKFMVYLQKENIIDESGMPKERFSAEFPKEGPSILRIQQVVRGDSAAYFCASSPDYTSTDTQYFGPGTRLTVL.

The CDR3 loop reads CASSPTTGGKVEQYF. CDR3 in DNA: TGTGCCAGCAGTCCGACGACAGGGGGAAAGGTCGAGCAGTACTTC. The rearrangement uses TRBV27 and TRBJ2-7, with TRBD1 matching 9 bases. The CDR3 is 15 amino acids. CDR1 is MNHEY and CDR2 is SMNVEV in the germline V gene (reference sequence). Germline trimming cut 5 bases from V and 6 bases from J; bases unmatched to any gene: 11.

The V and J genes are TRBV28 and TRBJ1-5, with a weak D call TRBD1 (5 bases). V shed 5 bases and J shed 5 bases, with 16 bases lying between them. The CDR3 sequence is 15 residues long. Germline CDR1 and CDR2: MDHEN and SYDVKM. This CDR3 is CASSVGGGGHQPQHF. The CDR3 DNA reads TGTGCCAGCAGTGTTGGCGGCGGGGGTCATCAGCCCCAGCATTTT.

The rearrangement uses TRBV19 and TRBJ1-1, with 9 positions matching TRBD1. Per germline, CDR1 LNHDA and CDR2 SQIVND (reference sequence). The CDR3 has 16 residues. The J segment lost 1 base and the V segment lost 6 bases, leaving 9 bases of the junction unmatched. CDR3 bases: TGTGCCAGTAGCCCCGACAGGGGGAGAGAGAACACTGAAGCTTTCTTT. Protein sequence: CASSPDRGRENTEAFF.

V gene TRBV23-1 combines with J gene TRBJ2-5; the D gene is possibly TRBD2 (7 bases). TRBV23-1 is recorded as an ORF, its role being uncertain. The CDR3 runs 16 residues. Deletions cut 8 bases from V and 1 base from J, with 20 bases between. The CDR3 sequence is CASSEGGAKVQETQYF. DNA of the CDR3: TGCGCCAGCTCCGAAGGGGGGGCGAAGGTCCAAGAGACCCAGTACTTC.

The chain is built from TRBV5-1 and TRBJ2-7, with 11 bases fitting TRBD2. Germline V CDR1 and CDR2: SGHRS, YFSETQ. This CDR3 comprises 15 residues. J was trimmed by 0 bases and V by 4 bases; bases with no gene match: 3. Written as DNA, the CDR3 is TGCGCCAGCAGCACTACTAGCGGGAGCTCCTACGAGCAGTACTTC. Translation: CASSTTSGSSYEQYF.

Concerning this clone: The junction shows a germline mismatch at one end, possibly a read error. The rearrangement links TRBV7-9 to TRBJ2-1; tentative D call: TRBD2 (6 bases). This CDR3 contains 15 residues. Germline V gene data show CDR1 as SEHNR and CDR2 as FQNEAQ (reference sequence). As DNA, the CDR3 is TGTTCCAGCAGCTTAGGGGATAGCGGATACAATGAGCAGTTCTTC. Amino acid sequence: CSSSLGDSGYNEQFF.

V and J are TRBV25-1 and TRBJ1-1; 7 positions agree with TRBD1. V lost 4 bases, J lost 4 bases, and 6 bases stayed unmatched. Germline values: CDR1 MGHDK, CDR2 SYGVNS. The CDR3 spans 14 residues. As DNA, the CDR3 is TGTGCCAGCAGTGGGGACAGAGCTACCACTGAAGCTTTCTTT. Its protein product is CASSGDRATTEAFF. The full variable domain, its missing parts supplied by reference TRBV25-1 and TRBJ1-1, is EADIYQTPRYLVIGTGKKITLECSQTMGHDKMYWYQQDPGMELHLIHYSYGVNSTEKGDLSSESTVSRIRTEHFPLTLESARPSHTSQYLCASSGDRATTEAFFGQGTRLTVV.

The V and J genes are TRBV5-5 and TRBJ1-4; TRBD1 aligns across 10 bases. After removal of 6 bases from V and 2 bases from J, the junction contained 13 bases not matched to a gene. The length of the CDR3 is 18 residues. The germline V gene encodes CDR1 SGHKS and CDR2 YYEKEE (reference sequence). The CDR3 sequence is CASTLRWTGGVTNEKLFF. The CDR3 DNA is TGTGCCAGCACCCTGAGATGGACAGGGGGAGTCACTAATGAAAAACTGTTTTTT.

The chain links TRBV7-8 to TRBJ1-5, with D possibly TRBD1 on 6 matching bases. This CDR3 comprises 20 residues. Trimming removed 1 base at V and 3 bases at J, with 25 bases between. CDR1 and CDR2 (germline): SGHVS, FQNEAQ. The CDR3 loop reads CASSLVAPKLRGRDNQPQHF. The CDR3 DNA reads TGTGCCAGCAGCTTAGTTGCCCCCAAGCTCAGGGGAAGGGACAATCAGCCCCAGCATTTT.